Below, 26 T cell receptor beta chains from the same sample are listed, as sequenced in a study of shared clonotypes between healthy human individuals (dated by TCRdb to the early 2020s). The receptor library was made with the immunoSEQ multiplex PCR assay. TCRdb mirrors the immuneACCESS table, restricted to in-frame sequences. Some clones are absent from its copies; in checked studies, under half trace to an unresolved V gene, and the reason for the others is unknown. In this sample the table shows roughly 2,000,000 clones, roughly 94% of which occur a single time. The biggest ten clones account for around 1.2% of the sample. CD8 naive samples consisted of CD45RO-negative cells that were positively selected for CCR7, yielding a CD45RA+CCR7+ population without TemRA cells. Source material: naive CD8+ T cells sorted from blood. The intended sense of this specimen's cell subset or site label: CD45RA+CCR7+. These receptors were taken from a man in his late teens or twenties in good health.

The rearrangement links TRBV7-9 to TRBJ1-5; maybe TRBD1 (5 bases). Germline V gene lookup returns CDR1 SEHNR and CDR2 FQNEAQ (reference sequence). Trimming removed 8 bases at V and 3 bases at J, with 20 bases between. This CDR3 is built from 16 residues. The CDR3 here is CASGSGTEPPNQPQHF. The CDR3 DNA follows: TGTGCCAGCGGGTCGGGGACCGAACCCCCCAATCAGCCCCAGCATTTT.

The chain joins TRBV13 to TRBJ2-5, with D perhaps matching TRBD1 or TRBD2 (5 bases each). This CDR3 region has 17 residues. From germline, CDR1 is PRHDT and CDR2 FYEKMQ (reference sequence). V was clipped by 0 bases and J by 3 bases, with 17 bases between them. CDR3 in amino acids: CASSLGVVGTQEETQYF. For the CDR3, the DNA is TGTGCCAGCAGCTTAGGGGTGGTTGGGACCCAAGAAGAGACCCAGTACTTC. The variable domain in full, completed from reference TRBV13 and TRBJ2-5, reads AAGVIQSPRHLIKEKRETATLKCYPIPRHDTVYWYQQGPGQDPQFLISFYEKMQSDKGSIPDRFSAQQFSDYHSELNMSSLELGDSALYFCASSLGVVGTQEETQYFGPGTRLLVL.

DNA of the CDR3: TGTGCCAGCAGCCCCCATCAGGGTATGAACACTGAAGCTTTCTTT. Its translation: CASSPHQGMNTEAFF. This chain uses TRBV7-9 with TRBJ1-1; TRBD1 might be the D (5 bases). This CDR3 region has 15 residues. With 5 bases removed from V and 0 bases from J, the gap between germline ends came to 13 bases. Germline-derived CDR1 and CDR2 are SEHNR and FQNEAQ (reference sequence).

This clone was found once. Other DNA sequences in this sample translate to the same CDR3. The chain links TRBV6-5 to TRBJ2-3; unclear D gene. Trimming took off 6 bases at V and 6 bases at J, with 7 bases between the two ends. Germline-derived CDR1 and CDR2 are MNHEY and SVGAGI. CDR3 length: 11 residues. CDR3 coding DNA: TGTGCCAGCAGCCTCGGCGATACGCAGTATTTT. It is translated as CASSLGDTQYF.

The CDR3 spells CASSPLGPQGDQPQHF. CDR3 DNA sequence: TGTGCCAGCAGTCCCCTGGGCCCCCAGGGAGATCAGCCCCAGCATTTT. The V call is TRBV27, the J call TRBJ1-5; D perhaps matches TRBD1 (5 bases). The V end lost 5 bases, the J end lost 5 bases, and 19 bases lay between the germline ends. The CDR3 is 16 residues long. Germline lookup yields CDR1 MNHEY and CDR2 SMNVEV (reference sequence).

The chain couples TRBV19 to TRBJ2-2; unclear D gene. This CDR3 has 16 residues. V was clipped by 1 base and J by 0 bases, with 9 bases between them. Germline CDR1 LNHDA, CDR2 SQIVND (reference sequence). This CDR3 is CASSIVAFANTGELFF. CDR3 coding DNA: TGTGCCAGTAGTATAGTGGCATTCGCGAACACCGGGGAGCTGTTTTTT.

The chain combines TRBV13 with TRBJ2-2, with 7 bases lining up with TRBD2. The CDR3 extends over 16 amino acids. Trimming took 10 bases from V and 6 from J; bases not matched to a gene: 17. Germline V gene lookup returns CDR1 PRHDT and CDR2 FYEKMQ (reference sequence). The CDR3 loop is CATSLAGEGRAGELFF. CDR3 sequence (DNA): TGTGCCACCTCCTTAGCCGGGGAGGGGCGCGCCGGGGAGCTGTTTTTT.

The chain uses TRBV9 and TRBJ2-3; unclear D gene. The ends were cut back, 1 base at V and 4 bases at J, with 10 bases in the middle. The CDR3 length is 14 residues. CDR1 SGDLS and CDR2 YYNGEE come from the germline V gene. DNA of the CDR3: TGTGCCAGCAGCGTATTAAACCCGGCAGATACGCAGTATTTT. It codes for CASSVLNPADTQYF.

The CDR3 region is CASSTHSNTGELFF. Written as DNA, the CDR3 is TGTGCCAGTAGTACCCACTCGAACACCGGGGAGCTGTTTTTT. This sequence joins TRBV19 and TRBJ2-2; D gene unclear. The CDR3 sequence is 14 residues long. Germline values: CDR1 LNHDA, CDR2 SQIVND (reference sequence). V gave up 4 bases and J gave up 0 bases, with 6 bases separating them.

This sequence joins TRBV4-1 and TRBJ2-3, with 14 bases identical to TRBD2. This CDR3 contains 19 residues. Germline V gives CDR1 MGHRA, CDR2 YSYEKL. J lost 3 bases, V lost 1 base, and 9 bases had no gene match. This CDR3 is CASSQGLAGGGRVTDTQYF. CDR3 coding DNA: TGCGCCAGCAGCCAAGGACTAGCGGGAGGGGGCAGGGTTACAGATACGCAGTATTTT.

This clone was detected once. The chain combines TRBV10-2 with TRBJ2-5; TRBD2 agrees at 11 bases. V lost 6 bases and J lost 3; bases outside the gene matches: 6. Germline values: CDR1 WSHSY, CDR2 SAAADI. The CDR3 has 15 residues. The CDR3 loop is CASSVPGLAEETQYF. In DNA form, the CDR3 reads TGCGCCAGCAGCGTACCGGGACTAGCGGAAGAGACCCAGTACTTC.

This chain joins TRBV6-5 and TRBJ1-4; D remains unclear. With 0 bases removed from V and 7 bases from J, the gap between germline ends came to 15 bases. This CDR3 contains 16 residues. The germline V gene encodes CDR1 MNHEY and CDR2 SVGAGI. CDR3 DNA sequence: TGTGCCAGCAGTTACTCGGTAGGGTTGGACCCTGAAAAACTGTTTTTT. This gives the protein CASSYSVGLDPEKLFF.

The chain recombines TRBV4-1 with TRBJ2-3; no clear D gene. V dropped 1 base and J dropped 2 bases, with 10 bases sitting between them. Per the germline V gene, CDR1 is MGHRA and CDR2 is YSYEKL. The CDR3 contains 15 residues. The CDR3 reads CASSQVFPNTDTQYF. In nucleotides, the CDR3 is TGCGCCAGCAGCCAAGTGTTCCCCAACACAGATACGCAGTATTTT.

This chain joins TRBV28 and TRBJ1-1; TRBD1 might be the D (6 bases). From germline, CDR1 is MDHEN and CDR2 SYDVKM. Deletions cut 3 bases from V and 3 bases from J, with 23 bases between. The CDR3 runs to 18 residues. DNA of the CDR3: TGTGCCAGCAGTTTGTTCCCCCCAGGGGATCGACGGTACACTGAAGCTTTCTTT. Translation gives CASSLFPPGDRRYTEAFF.

The chain links TRBV15 to TRBJ2-5; 9 bases map to TRBD2. The germline CDR1 and CDR2 sequences are LNHNV and YYDKDF (reference sequence). Trimming removed 0 bases from V and 4 bases from J; junction bases left unmatched: 6. The CDR3 has 16 residues. Written as DNA, the CDR3 is TGTGCCACCAGCAGAGATCGTCTACTAGCGGGAGAGACCCAGTACTTC. It encodes CATSRDRLLAGETQYF.

This sequence joins TRBV4-1 and TRBJ2-6; 9 bases are shared with TRBD1. This CDR3 spans 17 amino acids. The germline CDR1 and CDR2 sequences are MGHRA and YSYEKL. V was pared by 3 bases and J by 6 bases, with 9 bases of the junction left unmatched. This CDR3 reads CASSQSDRGAAANVLTF. DNA for the CDR3: TGCGCCAGCAGCCAGTCCGACAGGGGGGCCGCGGCCAACGTCCTGACTTTC.

V and J are TRBV29-1 and TRBJ2-7, with D tentatively TRBD2 (5 bases). Between the trimmed V and J ends, which lost 5 bases and 2 bases, there was a span of 13 bases. This CDR3 has 13 amino acids. Germline-derived CDR1 and CDR2 are SQVTM and ANQGSEA. The CDR3 DNA reads TGCAGCGTTACACTAGGAGAAACCTACGAGCAGTACTTC. Protein product: CSVTLGETYEQYF.

The chain combines TRBV7-9 with TRBJ1-1; no firm D call. The CDR3 is made up of 17 amino acids. Trimming cost V 4 bases and J 1 base, with 19 bases left between them. Looked up from germline, CDR1 is SEHNR and CDR2 is FQNEAQ (reference sequence). The CDR3 is CASSSPTSRAGNTEAFF. CDR3 sequence (DNA): TGTGCCAGCAGCTCACCAACCTCCCGGGCGGGGAACACTGAAGCTTTCTTT.

The chain uses TRBV4-3 and TRBJ2-1; the match to TRBD2 covers 13 bases. The CDR3 length is 18 residues. V was pared by 4 bases and J by 5 bases, with 11 bases of the junction left unmatched. Germline-derived CDR1 and CDR2 are LGHNA and YSLEER. Here the CDR3 reads CASSPWTSGSEVDNEQFF. In DNA form, the CDR3 reads TGCGCCAGCAGCCCCTGGACTAGCGGGAGTGAAGTGGACAATGAGCAGTTCTTC.

V and J are TRBV2 and TRBJ2-1; 11 nucleotides agree with TRBD2. The J segment lost 6 bases and the V segment lost 6 bases, leaving 7 bases of the junction unmatched. Per germline, CDR1 SNHLY and CDR2 FYNNEI. This CDR3 spans 15 amino acids. For the CDR3, the DNA is TGTGCCAGCAGCCTACTAGCGGGAGAGGGCAATGAGCAGTTCTTC. Residues: CASSLLAGEGNEQFF.

Note on this clone: Distinct nucleotide sequences in the sample also encode this CDR3. The V gene is TRBV10-3, the J gene TRBJ2-1, with D uncertain. The CDR3 is 13 amino acids. V lost 0 bases to trimming and J lost 3 bases, with 3 bases between them. Germline V gives CDR1 ENHRY, CDR2 SYGVKD. The CDR3 region is CAISESSYNEQFF. CDR3 nucleotides: TGTGCCATCAGTGAGTCAAGCTACAATGAGCAGTTCTTC.

The V and J genes are TRBV15 and TRBJ1-1, with 7 bases matching TRBD1. V dropped 0 bases and J dropped 0; count of bases not matched to a gene: 4. CDR3 length: 16 amino acids. Germline V lookup: CDR1 LNHNV, CDR2 YYDKDF (reference sequence). CDR3: CATSRDRQGVNTEAFF. The CDR3 DNA follows: TGTGCCACCAGCAGAGATCGGCAGGGGGTGAACACTGAAGCTTTCTTT.

The chain carries TRBV7-8 and TRBJ2-7; D may match TRBD1 or TRBD2 (5 bases each). V was clipped by 4 bases and J by 2 bases, with 9 bases between them. Germline V gene data show CDR1 as SGHVS and CDR2 as FQNEAQ. The CDR3 has 13 residues. DNA for the CDR3: TGTGCCAGCAGCTCCCCGGGGCCCTACGAGCAGTACTTC. Amino acid sequence: CASSSPGPYEQYF.

This chain connects TRBV7-3 to TRBJ2-2; the match to TRBD2 covers 9 bases. J gave up 3 bases and V 4 bases, and 0 bases lay outside the gene matches. This CDR3 region has 14 residues. Per the germline V gene, CDR1 is SGHTA and CDR2 is FQGTGA. The CDR3 sequence is CASSSSGDTGELFF. The CDR3 DNA follows: TGTGCCAGCAGCTCTAGCGGGGACACCGGGGAGCTGTTTTTT.

V gene TRBV10-3 combines with J gene TRBJ2-7; maybe TRBD1 (5 bases). The CDR3 consists of 15 residues. Per the germline V gene, CDR1 is ENHRY and CDR2 is SYGVKD. V lost 0 bases and J lost 4, with 13 bases in between. The CDR3 here is CAISESGQVGYEQYF. In DNA, the CDR3 is TGTGCCATCAGTGAGTCGGGGCAGGTTGGATACGAGCAGTACTTC.

This chain's CDR3 is CASSYSIGERLHEQFF. CDR3 sequence (DNA): TGTGCCAGCAGTTACTCGATAGGGGAGAGGCTCCATGAGCAGTTCTTC. The gene calls are TRBV6-5 and TRBJ2-1; TRBD1 or TRBD2 may be the D gene (5 bases each). CDR1 and CDR2 (germline): MNHEY, SVGAGI. This CDR3 has 16 residues. Trimming stripped 0 bases from V and 8 bases from J, with 17 bases between.